This entry lists 2 T cell receptor beta chains sequenced from one sample in a study of identical twins. TCRdb fed the 5' RACE reads into MiXCR, producing one record per CDR3 protein. Here the sample spans approximately 1.8 million distinct CDR3 sequences, under 35% being singletons. Source material: cord blood. All receptors come from a newborn girl in good health.

The rearrangement joins TRBV5-1 to TRBJ2-1; a possible D gene is TRBD1 (5 bases). There are 18 residues in the CDR3. From germline, CDR1 is SGHRS and CDR2 YFSETQ. Trimming took 0 bases from V and 7 from J, leaving 23 bases between them. CDR3 region: CASSLVQGAPYSTNEQFF. DNA for the CDR3: TGCGCCAGCAGCTTGGTCCAGGGCGCTCCCTACTCGACAAATGAGCAGTTCTTC.

This rearrangement joins TRBV4-2 to TRBJ1-5; D is uncertain. Deletions cut 0 bases from V and 3 bases from J, with 6 bases between. Germline loops: CDR1 LGHNA, CDR2 YNFKEQ. The CDR3 has 14 amino acids. CDR3 DNA: TGTGCCAGCAGCCAAGATGGGGTCAATCAGCCCCAGCATTTT. Amino acids: CASSQDGVNQPQHF.